These 28 T cell receptor beta chains originate from one sample sequenced in a study of blood T cells in healthy people across ages (dated by TCRdb to between 2014 and 2017). To prepare the library, 5' RACE was applied. These reads were obtained on an Illumina HiSeq 2500. A second PCR of about 6 to 12 cycles was run with a J-beta primer mix and a sample-barcoded 5' primer. Using fastp trimming at Q25 and MiXCR clonotype assembly, TCRdb reanalyzed the public sequencing data and kept in-frame beta chains. Rows are unified per CDR3 protein, each entry keeping the most common DNA and genes. This sample has about 730,000 distinct CDR3 sequences in its table, and roughly two fifths of those were observed once. The biggest ten clones account for approximately 22% of the sample. Sample: blood. The receptors shown here come from a woman aged 55-70 years in good health.

V gene TRBV6-1 combines with J gene TRBJ2-3, with D maybe TRBD1 (6 bases). The CDR3 contains 14 residues. Trimming left V 8 bases short and J 2 bases short, with 14 bases between. Germline CDR1 and CDR2: MNHNS and SASEGT. CDR3 residues: CASDLGGATDTQYF. In nucleotides, the CDR3 is TGTGCCAGCGACTTAGGGGGTGCCACAGATACGCAGTATTTT.

V gene TRBV29-1 combines with J gene TRBJ2-3; 14 bases map to TRBD2. The CDR3 is 14 residues long. Germline V gene data show CDR1 as SQVTM and CDR2 as ANQGSEA. The CDR3 spells CRGGTSGRSDTQYF. CDR3 DNA: TGCCGCGGTGGGACTAGCGGGAGATCAGATACGCAGTATTTT.

This clonotype occurred a few times. CDR3 coding DNA: TGTGCCAGCAGTTTATCGGGGGCGGGGTATAGTGCTGAAGCTTTCTTT. Translation gives CASSLSGAGYSAEAFF. The chain joins TRBV27 to TRBJ1-1, with D possibly being TRBD1 (6 bases). Trimming removed 0 bases at V and 6 bases at J, with 17 bases between. This CDR3 region has 16 residues. CDR1 is MNHEY, CDR2 SMNVEV, per germline (reference sequence).

In its sample, this clonotype was seen once. The junction shows a germline mismatch at one end, possibly a read error. This chain joins TRBV4-1 and TRBJ1-1; 12 bases fit TRBD1. The CDR3 totals 15 residues. CDR1 MGHRA and CDR2 YSYEKL come from the germline V gene. CDR3 DNA: TGCGCCAGCAGCCCGGGACAGGGGGCTGACACTGACGCTTTCTTT. Protein sequence: CASSPGQGADTDAFF.

The CDR3 region has the DNA TGCAGTGCTAGACCCTGGACTGCCCGAGATACGCAGTATTTT. Translated: CSARPWTARDTQYF. V usage is TRBV20-1 and J usage is TRBJ2-3; D perhaps matches TRBD2 (5 bases). The CDR3 has 14 amino acids. CDR1 is DFQATT, CDR2 SNEGSKA, per germline (reference sequence). V gave up 2 bases and J gave up 5 bases, with 14 bases separating them.

The chain has TRBV4-2 and TRBJ1-1; a weak D match, TRBD1 (6 bases). CDR3 length: 20 residues. Looked up from germline, CDR1 is LGHNA and CDR2 is YNFKEQ. With 0 bases removed from V and 0 bases from J, the gap between germline ends came to 23 bases. CDR3 in DNA: TGTGCCAGCAGCCAAGAAGGGGAATCTAGGGGGATTGGTTTGAACACTGAAGCTTTCTTT. Encoded protein: CASSQEGESRGIGLNTEAFF.

The chain couples TRBV7-9 to TRBJ2-1; 14 bases map to TRBD2. Germline assignment: CDR1 SEHNR and CDR2 FQNEAQ (reference sequence). The V segment lost 5 bases and the J segment 8 bases; nucleotides outside the gene matches: 8. The CDR3 extends over 16 amino acids. The DNA of the CDR3 is TGTGCCAGCAGCCCGCGACTAGCGGGGGGGCTGGATGAGCAGTTCTTC. This gives the protein CASSPRLAGGLDEQFF.

This clonotype was seen just once. This sequence joins TRBV30 and TRBJ2-3; 9 bases are shared with TRBD1. Trimming took 4 bases from V and 4 from J; bases not matched to a gene: 3. The CDR3 length is 13 residues. Germline-derived CDR1 and CDR2 are GTSNPN and SVGIG (reference sequence). CDR3: CAWTGQGPDTQYF. The DNA of the CDR3 is TGTGCCTGGACGGGACAGGGTCCAGATACGCAGTATTTT.

J is TRBJ1-2 and V is TRBV4-3, with 10 bases fitting TRBD1. The CDR3 covers 14 residues. Germline V gene sequence: CDR1 LGHNA, CDR2 YSLEER. Germline trimming cut 7 bases from V and 1 base from J; bases unmatched to any gene: 3. This CDR3 is CASNRDRGNYGYTF. For the CDR3, the DNA is TGCGCCAGCAACCGGGACAGGGGTAACTATGGCTACACCTTC.

The table lists this clonotype with a count of one. This sequence joins TRBV5-1 and TRBJ2-7, with D unresolved. The length of the CDR3 is 14 residues. V was cut by 1 base and J by 7 bases, with 15 bases left in between. In germline, CDR1 is SGHRS, CDR2 YFSETQ. The CDR3 loop reads CASSLPGTYNEQYF. CDR3 coding DNA: TGCGCCAGCAGCTTGCCAGGTACCTACAATGAGCAGTACTTC. Together with reference TRBV5-1 and TRBJ2-7, the CDR3 gives the full variable domain: KAGVTQTPRYLIKTRGQQVTLSCSPISGHRSVSWYQQTPGQGLQFLFEYFSETQRNKGNFPGRFSGRQFSNSRSEMNVSTLELGDSALYLCASSLPGTYNEQYFGPGTRLTVT.

The chain carries TRBV12-3 or TRBV12-4 and TRBJ2-1; D possibly corresponds to TRBD1 (5 bases). Trimming left V 6 bases short and J 3 bases short, with 6 bases between. The CDR3 has 12 amino acids. CDR3 in amino acids: CASSRDYNEQFF. CDR3 nucleotides: TGTGCCAGCAGCAGGGACTACAATGAGCAGTTCTTC.

The gene calls are TRBV20-1 and TRBJ2-3; unclear D gene. The V and J ends lost 5 bases and 4 bases respectively, with 16 bases between them. CDR1 and CDR2 (germline): DFQATT, SNEGSKA (reference sequence). The CDR3 extends over 14 amino acids. In DNA, the CDR3 is TGCAGTGCTGGATTGGTAGATTTTCCAGATACGCAGTATTTT. Residues: CSAGLVDFPDTQYF.

The chain couples TRBV6-2 or TRBV6-3 to TRBJ2-7; D gene uncertain. The CDR3 is 14 residues long. V gave up 3 bases and J gave up 0 bases, with 9 bases separating them. Per germline, CDR1 MNHEY and CDR2 SVGEGT. The CDR3, as DNA: TGTGCCAGCAGTTATCCGATAGCCTCCTACGAGCAGTACTTC. Residues: CASSYPIASYEQYF.

The chain combines TRBV20-1 with TRBJ2-1; the D call may be TRBD1 or TRBD2 (7 bases each). Trimming took 7 bases from V and 10 from J, leaving 20 bases between them. Germline loops: CDR1 DFQATT, CDR2 SNEGSKA (reference sequence). The CDR3 length is 13 residues. The CDR3 DNA follows: TGCAGTGAAGGGAGGGGGCGACAATTGGAGCAGTTCTTC. Protein sequence: CSEGRGRQLEQFF.

The genes are TRBV27 and TRBJ2-3; D remains unclear. V was shortened by 5 bases and J by 7 bases, with 13 bases between the two germline ends. In germline, CDR1 is MNHEY, CDR2 SMNVEV (reference sequence). This CDR3 is built from 13 residues. The CDR3, as DNA: TGTGCCAGCAGTCCAGGTAATCGGAATACGCAGTATTTT. It specifies CASSPGNRNTQYF.

To note about this clonotype: This may stem from a read error, because a much larger clone lies one nucleotide away. The chain combines TRBV29-1 with TRBJ2-5, with 15 bases aligning to TRBD2. The closer fit of TRBJ2-1 to the DNA end suggests the J call may be wrong. Per the germline V gene, CDR1 is SQVTM and CDR2 is ANQGSEA. CDR3 length: 17 residues. The CDR3 spells CSVYGLAGGTTQETQFF. The CDR3 DNA reads TGCAGCGTTTACGGACTAGCGGGAGGGACGACGCAAGAGACCCAGTTCTTC.

Written as DNA, the CDR3 is TGTGCCATCAGAGTACATGGGCTTAACTATGGCTACACCTTC. This gives the protein CAIRVHGLNYGYTF. This chain joins TRBV10-3 and TRBJ1-2; no reliable D call. CDR1 ENHRY and CDR2 SYGVKD come from the germline V gene. The CDR3 sequence is 14 residues long. V was clipped by 6 bases and J by 1 base, with 12 bases between them.

J is TRBJ2-1 and V is TRBV29-1; 10 bases are shared with TRBD2. The CDR3 has 17 amino acids. The germline V gene encodes CDR1 SQVTM and CDR2 ANQGSEA. The V segment lost 4 bases and the J segment 0 bases; nucleotides outside the gene matches: 9. The CDR3 DNA follows: TGCAGCGTTGCGGGGGTAGCGGGGGGATACTCCTACAATGAGCAGTTCTTC. This gives the protein CSVAGVAGGYSYNEQFF.

This clonotype was picked up a small number of times. The chain joins TRBV7-6 to TRBJ2-3, with 7 positions matching TRBD1. The CDR3 spans 16 residues. CDR1 is SGHVS and CDR2 is FNYEAQ in the germline V gene. J gave up 2 bases and V 4 bases, and 9 bases lay outside the gene matches. CDR3 amino acids: CASSSAHRGYTDTQYF. CDR3 DNA: TGTGCCAGCAGCTCAGCCCACAGGGGCTACACAGATACGCAGTATTTT.

This clonotype was seen more than once but under ten times. The chain employs TRBV20-1 and TRBJ2-5; 9 nucleotides align to TRBD2. The CDR3 totals 12 residues. V dropped 7 bases and J dropped 11; count of bases not matched to a gene: 11. Germline CDR1 and CDR2: DFQATT and SNEGSKA (reference sequence). CDR3 sequence (DNA): TGCAGTGGGCTAGCGGGACTCAATGAGCAGTACTTC. It yields the protein CSGLAGLNEQYF.

This clonotype appeared a few times. The chain couples TRBV7-2 to TRBJ2-2; D unclear. Germline V lookup: CDR1 SGHTA, CDR2 FQGNSA. CDR3 length equals 14 residues. V was pared by 6 bases and J by 0 bases, with 8 bases between. CDR3 nucleotide sequence: TGTGCCAGCAGTTATGTCACGAACACCGGGGAGCTGTTTTTT. Translation: CASSYVTNTGELFF.

The gene calls are TRBV28 and TRBJ2-3, with 12 bases that match TRBD2. The germline V gene has CDR1 MDHEN and CDR2 SYDVKM. There are 16 residues in the CDR3. The ends lost 5 bases at V and 4 bases at J; junction bases unmatched: 7. The CDR3 spells CASSPPTSGSSDTQYF. Here the CDR3 DNA reads TGTGCCAGCAGTCCACCGACTAGCGGGAGTTCAGATACGCAGTATTTT. The full variable domain, its missing parts supplied by reference TRBV28 and TRBJ2-3, is DVKVTQSSRYLVKRTGEKVFLECVQDMDHENMFWYRQDPGLGLRLIYFSYDVKMKEKGDIPEGYSVSREKKERFSLILESASTNQTSMYLCASSPPTSGSSDTQYFGPGTRLTVL.

The V gene is TRBV12-3 or TRBV12-4, the J gene TRBJ2-7; no reliable D call. The J call may be incorrect, as the DNA end agrees better with TRBJ2-5. CDR3 length: 13 residues. CDR3 nucleotides: TGTGCCAGCAGCTTTCAACAGCGAGAGACCCAGTACTTC. It codes for CASSFQQRETQYF.

This chain joins TRBV7-3 and TRBJ1-1; 8 bases agree with TRBD1. This CDR3 comprises 14 residues. J gave up 5 bases and V 5 bases, and 7 bases lay outside the gene matches. Germline-derived CDR1 and CDR2 are SGHTA and FQGTGA. The CDR3, as DNA: TGTGCCAGCAGCCCAGGACAGGGTGAGACTGAAGCTTTCTTT. As protein: CASSPGQGETEAFF.

This clonotype has just a few counts. The chain recombines TRBV3-1 with TRBJ2-7; 7 nucleotides agree with TRBD1. The junction had 16 bases not matched to a gene; V was cut back by 3 bases and J by 5 bases. The CDR3 runs 17 residues. Per the germline V gene, CDR1 is LGHDT and CDR2 is YNNKEL (reference sequence). The CDR3 region is CASSHPTSDRKRNEQYF. The CDR3 DNA reads as TGTGCCAGCAGCCATCCCACCTCGGACAGGAAGAGGAACGAGCAGTACTTC.

The CDR3 loop reads CASSRWDSGREQYF. The CDR3 bases are TGCGCCAGCAGCCGCTGGGACTCCGGTCGCGAGCAGTACTTC. This rearrangement joins TRBV5-1 to TRBJ2-7; the D gene is possibly TRBD2 (6 bases). The CDR3 sequence is 14 residues long. CDR1 is SGHRS, CDR2 YFSETQ, per germline. The V end was cut by 4 bases, the J end by 6 bases, with 17 bases between.

V usage is TRBV29-1 and J usage is TRBJ2-7; D may be TRBD2 (6 bases). The CDR3 has 15 amino acids. Germline V gene data show CDR1 as SQVTM and CDR2 as ANQGSEA. V lost 0 bases and J lost 3, with 15 bases in between. CDR3 sequence reads: CSVEDRGGKVYEQYF. In nucleotides, the CDR3 is TGCAGCGTTGAAGATAGAGGAGGGAAGGTCTACGAGCAGTACTTC.

There are a few counts of this clonotype. The rearrangement links TRBV20-1 to TRBJ1-5; 7 bases align to TRBD1. The CDR3 has 16 amino acids. Germline-derived CDR1 and CDR2 are DFQATT and SNEGSKA (reference sequence). V was pared by 3 bases and J by 4 bases, with 12 bases of the junction left unmatched. The CDR3 sequence is CSASVPGQQLNQPQHF. CDR3 DNA sequence: TGCAGTGCTAGCGTCCCGGGACAGCAACTAAATCAGCCCCAGCATTTT.